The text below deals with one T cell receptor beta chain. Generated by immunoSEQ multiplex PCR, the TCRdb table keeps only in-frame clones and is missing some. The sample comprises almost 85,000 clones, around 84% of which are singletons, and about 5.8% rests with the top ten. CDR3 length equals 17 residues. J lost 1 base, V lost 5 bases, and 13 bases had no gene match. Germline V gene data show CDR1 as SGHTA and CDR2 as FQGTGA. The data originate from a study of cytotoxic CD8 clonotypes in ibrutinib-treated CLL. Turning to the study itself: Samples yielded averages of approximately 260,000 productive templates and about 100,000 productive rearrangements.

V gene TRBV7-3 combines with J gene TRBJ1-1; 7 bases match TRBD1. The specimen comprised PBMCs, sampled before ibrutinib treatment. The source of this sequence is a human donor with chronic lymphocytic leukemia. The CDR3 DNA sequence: TGTGCCAGCAGCAAAGGGACAGTAGGGAAAGAGAACACTGAAGCTTTCTTT. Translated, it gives CASSKGTVGKENTEAFF.